The 27 T cell receptor beta chains in this list originate from one sample, sequenced in a study of response to subunit inactivated influenza vaccine. A single record per CDR3 protein comes from TCRdb applying MiXCR to the RT-PCR reads. The sample lists roughly 700,000 distinct CDR3 sequences, around 14% occurring once. The input for sequencing was PBMCs from blood, taken 14 to 15 days before vaccination. The source of these receptors is a man in his fifties or sixties who received an inactivated influenza vaccine.

The CDR3 region has the DNA TGTGCCAGCAGCTTAAACGGGTTCTCCTACAATGAGCAGTTCTTC. Its protein product is CASSLNGFSYNEQFF. This rearrangement joins TRBV7-9 to TRBJ2-1, with D hard to call. V shed 2 bases and J shed 0 bases, with 8 bases lying between them. The germline gives CDR1 SEHNR, CDR2 FQNEAQ (reference sequence). The CDR3 sequence is 15 residues long.

V is TRBV20-1 and J is TRBJ2-7; possibly TRBD1 for D (6 bases). The V and J ends lost 2 bases and 6 bases respectively, with 14 bases between them. CDR3 size: 13 residues. Germline V gene data show CDR1 as DFQATT and CDR2 as SNEGSKA (reference sequence). For the CDR3, the DNA is TGCAGTGCTAGAAGGGACACTGGGTCCGAGCAGTACTTC. Its translation: CSARRDTGSEQYF.

This clonotype came up a few times. CDR3 amino acids: CASSFGGGLASYNEQFF. The CDR3 DNA is TGTGCCAGCAGCTTCGGGGGGGGGCTAGCTTCCTACAATGAGCAGTTCTTC. The chain links TRBV11-2 to TRBJ2-1; 8 bases map to TRBD2. Germline trimming cut 3 bases from V and 1 base from J; bases unmatched to any gene: 8. This CDR3 is built from 17 residues. Germline values: CDR1 SGHAT, CDR2 FQNNGV.

The rearrangement joins TRBV11-2 to TRBJ2-7; either TRBD1 or TRBD2 may fit D (5 bases each). Germline values: CDR1 SGHAT, CDR2 FQNNGV. V was pared by 5 bases and J by 11 bases, with 16 bases between. The CDR3 is 12 residues long. As DNA, the CDR3 is TGTGCCAGCAGCCAAAGTAGAGGGGCTAAGTACTTC. Encoded protein: CASSQSRGAKYF.

V and J are TRBV7-2 and TRBJ2-1, with a weak D call TRBD2 (6 bases). Trimming removed 5 bases at V and 4 bases at J, with 18 bases between. The length of the CDR3 is 16 residues. Germline CDR1 SGHTA, CDR2 FQGNSA. CDR3 sequence: CASSQNGRQVYNEQFF. The CDR3 DNA sequence: TGTGCCAGCAGCCAAAATGGGAGGCAGGTTTACAATGAGCAGTTCTTC.

The chain has TRBV7-9 and TRBJ2-7; 8 nucleotides agree with TRBD2. CDR1 and CDR2 (germline): SEHNR, FQNEAQ (reference sequence). The CDR3 covers 13 residues. V dropped 11 bases and J dropped 13; count of bases not matched to a gene: 19. The CDR3 sequence: CAAGSGWREVSYF. The CDR3, as DNA: TGTGCCGCAGGGTCTGGATGGCGGGAGGTTTCATACTTC.

This clonotype is a singleton in its sample. The chain combines TRBV18 with TRBJ2-7; 8 nucleotides align to TRBD2. Germline lookup yields CDR1 KGHSH and CDR2 LQKENI. V was clipped by 2 bases and J by 7 bases; unmatched bases: 7. The CDR3 is 14 amino acids. CDR3 sequence (DNA): TGTGCCAGCTCACCAAAAAGCGGGAGTAATGAGCAGTACTTC. Its translation: CASSPKSGSNEQYF.

The J gene is TRBJ2-1, the V gene TRBV27; 7 bases are a match to TRBD1. Germline V lookup: CDR1 MNHEY, CDR2 SMNVEV (reference sequence). The CDR3 is 13 residues long. The trim removed 2 bases at V and 13 bases at J, leaving 8 bases unmatched. The CDR3 region is CASSLTNRGYQFF. The DNA of the CDR3 is TGTGCCAGCAGTTTAACCAACAGGGGTTACCAGTTCTTC.

This clonotype was recorded many times. The chain joins TRBV11-2 to TRBJ2-1, with 8 bases lining up with TRBD2. The V gene's germline CDR1 is SGHAT and CDR2 FQNNGV. This CDR3 has 15 amino acids. J gave up 5 bases and V 5 bases, and 8 bases lay outside the gene matches. CDR3 coding DNA: TGTGCCAGCAGCCCGTGGGGGACTAGAGACAATGAGCAGTTCTTC. Its protein product is CASSPWGTRDNEQFF. The variable domain in full, completed from reference TRBV11-2 and TRBJ2-1, reads EAGVAQSPRYKIIEKRQSVAFWCNPISGHATLYWYQQILGQGPKLLIQFQNNGVVDDSQLPKDRFSAERLKGVDSTLKIQPAKLEDSAVYLCASSPWGTRDNEQFFGPGTRLTVL.

For this clonotype: A much larger clone differs from this one at a single base, so this may be a read error. V usage is TRBV4-2 and J usage is TRBJ2-1, with 8 bases matching TRBD2. J gave up 0 bases and V 6 bases, and 10 bases lay outside the gene matches. This CDR3 comprises 17 residues. CDR1 and CDR2 (germline): LGHNA, YNFKEQ. Here the CDR3 reads CASRQEMSGSSYNEQFF. For the CDR3, the DNA is TGTGCCAGCAGACAGGAAATGAGCGGGAGCTCCTACAATGAGCAGTTCTTC.

This clonotype was observed a handful of times. In DNA form, the CDR3 reads TGCGCCAGCAGCGCAATTGGGGCCAACGGGGAGCTGTTTTTT. It yields the protein CASSAIGANGELFF. The chain combines TRBV4-3 with TRBJ2-2; perhaps TRBD1 as D (5 bases). Looked up from germline, CDR1 is LGHNA and CDR2 is YSLEER. The CDR3 consists of 14 residues. Between the trimmed V and J ends, which lost 5 bases and 7 bases, there was a span of 14 bases.

The rearrangement uses TRBV27 and TRBJ1-1; tentatively, D is TRBD1 (5 bases). With 2 bases removed from V and 1 base from J, the gap between germline ends came to 11 bases. CDR3 length: 15 residues. Germline V lookup: CDR1 MNHEY, CDR2 SMNVEV (reference sequence). The CDR3 DNA is TGTGCCAGCAGTTTAGGTAGGGGCCCGAACACTGAAGCTTTCTTT. Translated: CASSLGRGPNTEAFF.

The chain carries TRBV28 and TRBJ2-1, with 10 bases aligning to TRBD1. The CDR3 is 14 residues long. Germline assignment: CDR1 MDHEN and CDR2 SYDVKM. With 8 bases clipped from V and 5 bases from J, the junction kept 6 bases outside the gene matches. The CDR3, as DNA: TGTGCCAGCGGAGAGACAGGGGGCAACAATGAGCAGTTCTTC. It is translated as CASGETGGNNEQFF.

The chain couples TRBV6-2 or TRBV6-3 to TRBJ2-7; the match to TRBD2 covers 14 bases. The CDR3 is 22 residues long. Germline trimming cut 0 bases from V and 1 base from J; bases unmatched to any gene: 17. CDR1 and CDR2 (germline): MNHEY, SVGEGT. DNA of the CDR3: TGTGCCAGCAGTTACTCTATCGACCCGGGACTAGCGGGAGTTCCCTTTTCCTACGAGCAGTACTTC. This translates into CASSYSIDPGLAGVPFSYEQYF.

The genes are TRBV5-1 and TRBJ2-1, with 8 nucleotides matching TRBD1. Germline V gene lookup returns CDR1 SGHRS and CDR2 YFSETQ. V was pared by 4 bases and J by 6 bases, with 9 bases of the junction left unmatched. The CDR3 loop spans 15 amino acids. CDR3 sequence: CASSEDRVIRNEQFF. The CDR3 bases are TGCGCCAGCAGCGAGGACAGGGTTATTCGCAATGAGCAGTTCTTC.

This clonotype was seen a few times. The CDR3 here is CASSLGGPYVEQFF. CDR3 in DNA: TGTGCCAGCAGCTTAGGGGGCCCGTATGTTGAGCAGTTCTTC. The V call is TRBV13, the J call TRBJ2-1; D is unresolved. This CDR3 is 14 amino acids long. V lost 0 bases and J lost 9, with 12 bases in between. CDR1 is PRHDT, CDR2 FYEKMQ, per germline (reference sequence).

Notes on this clonotype: A read error may produce the germline difference seen at one junction end. The chain is built from TRBV28 and TRBJ2-7; 11 bases line up with TRBD1. Germline CDR1 is MDHEN and CDR2 is SYDVKM. The CDR3 loop spans 18 amino acids. The CDR3 nucleotides read TGTGCCAGCAGTCATGGACAGGGGGCAGAAGGGTTCTCCTACGAGCAGTCCTTC. As protein: CASSHGQGAEGFSYEQSF.

This clonotype was seen a few times. This rearrangement joins TRBV18 to TRBJ1-5; D remains ambiguous. Germline lookup yields CDR1 KGHSH and CDR2 LQKENI. The germline V and J ends were trimmed by 4 bases and 4 bases, with 8 bases remaining between them. This CDR3 spans 13 amino acids. CDR3 bases: TGTGCCAGCTCACAGGACCTGAATCAGCCCCAGCATTTT. Its translation is CASSQDLNQPQHF.

V usage is TRBV5-1 and J usage is TRBJ2-1; 13 nucleotides line up with TRBD2. V was clipped by 5 bases and J by 7 bases; unmatched bases: 6. The CDR3 is made up of 15 amino acids. Germline V CDR1 and CDR2: SGHRS, YFSETQ. The CDR3 here is CASRAGTSGTNEQFF. The CDR3, as DNA: TGCGCCAGCAGAGCCGGGACTAGCGGGACGAATGAGCAGTTCTTC.

The sample holds a few counts of this clonotype. The chain links TRBV20-1 to TRBJ2-6, with D perhaps given as TRBD1 or TRBD2 (5 bases each). Germline V gene data show CDR1 as DFQATT and CDR2 as SNEGSKA (reference sequence). The CDR3 spans 19 residues. Trimming shortened V by 2 bases and J by 0 bases, and 20 bases separated the two germline ends. The CDR3: CSARSLRDPYFSGANVLTF. CDR3 nucleotide sequence: TGCAGTGCTAGATCGCTCCGGGACCCCTACTTCTCTGGGGCCAACGTCCTGACTTTC.

The V call is TRBV6-1, the J call TRBJ2-4, with D perhaps matching TRBD2 (5 bases). Trimming pared 6 bases from V and 6 bases from J, leaving 12 bases between. The CDR3 is 13 amino acids. Germline V gene sequence: CDR1 MNHNS, CDR2 SASEGT. This chain's CDR3 is CASREVRGNIQYF. The DNA for the CDR3 is TGTGCCAGCAGGGAGGTTCGTGGAAACATTCAGTACTTC.

This chain connects TRBV4-1 to TRBJ2-4, with D perhaps TRBD2 (5 bases). This CDR3 has 16 residues. The germline CDR1 and CDR2 sequences are MGHRA and YSYEKL. Trimming left V 4 bases short and J 3 bases short, with 16 bases between. Written as DNA, the CDR3 is TGCGCCAGCAGCCTTTACCTCGGGGAAGTCAAAAACATTCAGTACTTC. Protein: CASSLYLGEVKNIQYF.

This clonotype has only a few counts. The genes are TRBV7-9 and TRBJ2-2; possibly TRBD2 for D (5 bases). V lost 0 bases, J lost 0 bases, and 11 bases lay in between. CDR1 SEHNR and CDR2 FQNEAQ come from the germline V gene (reference sequence). This CDR3 has 17 amino acids. The CDR3, as DNA: TGTGCCAGCAGCTTAGCAGTGTTCGGGGCGAACACCGGGGAGCTGTTTTTT. Translating it yields CASSLAVFGANTGELFF.

This rearrangement joins TRBV4-3 to TRBJ2-7; either TRBD1 or TRBD2 may supply D (5 bases each). Between the trimmed V and J ends, which lost 4 bases and 7 bases, there was a span of 20 bases. This CDR3 region has 15 residues. Germline values: CDR1 LGHNA, CDR2 YSLEER. CDR3: CASSRETAGWGEQYF. The CDR3 coding sequence is TGCGCCAGCAGCCGCGAAACGGCAGGTTGGGGGGAGCAGTACTTC.

This clonotype was recorded at least ten times. This chain connects TRBV20-1 to TRBJ2-3; TRBD1 matches at 8 bases. Germline V CDR1 and CDR2: DFQATT, SNEGSKA (reference sequence). The CDR3 extends over 14 amino acids. V gave up 2 bases and J gave up 2 bases; unmatched junction bases: 3. The CDR3 protein is CSARRTGITDTQYF. In DNA, the CDR3 is TGCAGTGCTAGAAGGACAGGGATCACAGATACGCAGTATTTT.

The chain carries TRBV7-2 and TRBJ1-5; D gene ambiguous. The CDR3 is made up of 14 amino acids. The V gene's germline CDR1 is SGHTA and CDR2 FQGNSA. V shed 7 bases and J shed 5 bases, with 15 bases lying between them. CDR3 sequence: CASNLQVGDQPQHF. CDR3 bases: TGTGCCAGCAACCTTCAGGTCGGGGATCAGCCCCAGCATTTT.

This clonotype was found a few times. The rearrangement links TRBV27 to TRBJ2-1; 10 nucleotides align to TRBD2. Germline assignment: CDR1 MNHEY and CDR2 SMNVEV (reference sequence). V dropped 0 bases and J dropped 6; count of bases not matched to a gene: 5. The CDR3 runs to 16 residues. The DNA for the CDR3 is TGTGCCAGCAGTTTATCGTTCAGCGGGGGGGCCAATGAGCAGTTCTTC. This translates into CASSLSFSGGANEQFF.